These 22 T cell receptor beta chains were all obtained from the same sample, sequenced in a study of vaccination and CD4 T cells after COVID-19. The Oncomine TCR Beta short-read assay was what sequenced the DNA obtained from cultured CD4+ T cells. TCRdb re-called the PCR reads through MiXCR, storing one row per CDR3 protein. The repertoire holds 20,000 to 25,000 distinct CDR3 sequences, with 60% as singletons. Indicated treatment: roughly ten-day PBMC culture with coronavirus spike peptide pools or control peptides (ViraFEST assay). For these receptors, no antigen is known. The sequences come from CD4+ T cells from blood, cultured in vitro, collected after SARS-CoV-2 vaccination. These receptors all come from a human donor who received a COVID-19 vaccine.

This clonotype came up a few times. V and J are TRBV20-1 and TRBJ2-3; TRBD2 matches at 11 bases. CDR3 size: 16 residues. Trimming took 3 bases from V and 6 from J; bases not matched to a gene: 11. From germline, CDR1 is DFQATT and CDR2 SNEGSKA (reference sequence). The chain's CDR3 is CSASANLAGGLDTQYF. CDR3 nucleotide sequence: TGCAGTGCTAGCGCTAATTTAGCGGGGGGGTTGGATACGCAGTATTTT.

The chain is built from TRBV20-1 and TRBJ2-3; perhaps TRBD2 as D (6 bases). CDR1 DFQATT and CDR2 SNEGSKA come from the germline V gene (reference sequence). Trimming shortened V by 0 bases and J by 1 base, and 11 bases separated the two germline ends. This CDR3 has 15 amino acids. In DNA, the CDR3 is TGCAGTGCTAGAGATTGGGCTAGCGGCACAGATACGCAGTATTTT. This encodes CSARDWASGTDTQYF.

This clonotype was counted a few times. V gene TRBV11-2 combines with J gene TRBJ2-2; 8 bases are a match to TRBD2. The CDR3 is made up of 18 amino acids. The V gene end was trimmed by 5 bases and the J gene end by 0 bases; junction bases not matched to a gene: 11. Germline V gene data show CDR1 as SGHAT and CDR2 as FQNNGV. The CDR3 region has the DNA TGTGCCAGCAGCGGCACAGGGCTAGCGGGCGCGAACACCGGGGAGCTGTTTTTT. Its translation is CASSGTGLAGANTGELFF.

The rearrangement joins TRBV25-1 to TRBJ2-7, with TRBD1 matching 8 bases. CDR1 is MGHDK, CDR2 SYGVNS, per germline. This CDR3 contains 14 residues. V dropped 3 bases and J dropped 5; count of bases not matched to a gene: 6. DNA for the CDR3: TGTGCCAGCAGTGATAGGCAGGGGGCCCACGAGCAGTACTTC. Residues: CASSDRQGAHEQYF.

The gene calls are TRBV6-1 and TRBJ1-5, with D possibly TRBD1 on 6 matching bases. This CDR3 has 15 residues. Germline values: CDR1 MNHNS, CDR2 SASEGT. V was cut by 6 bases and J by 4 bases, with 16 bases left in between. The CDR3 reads CASRAAGGPNQPQHF. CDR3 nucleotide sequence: TGTGCCAGCAGGGCCGCGGGGGGCCCTAATCAGCCCCAGCATTTT.

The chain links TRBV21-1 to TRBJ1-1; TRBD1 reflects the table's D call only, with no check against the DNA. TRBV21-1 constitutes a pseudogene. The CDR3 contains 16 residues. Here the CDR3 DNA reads TGTGCCAGCAGCAAACGGGACATACCTAGGAACACTGAAGCTTTCTTT. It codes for CASSKRDIPRNTEAFF.

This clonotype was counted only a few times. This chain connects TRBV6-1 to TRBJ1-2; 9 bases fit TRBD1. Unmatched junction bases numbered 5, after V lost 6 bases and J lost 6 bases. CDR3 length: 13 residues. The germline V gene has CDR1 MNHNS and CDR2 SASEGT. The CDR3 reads CASSRGQGDGYTF. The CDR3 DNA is TGTGCCAGCAGCAGGGGACAGGGCGATGGCTACACCTTC.

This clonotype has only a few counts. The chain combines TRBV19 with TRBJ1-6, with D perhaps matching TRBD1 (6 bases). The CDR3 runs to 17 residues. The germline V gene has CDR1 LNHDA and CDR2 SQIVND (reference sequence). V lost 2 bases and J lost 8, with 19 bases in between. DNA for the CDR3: TGTGCCAGTAGTATACCACCCCGGGGCAGGGGTTATTCACCCCTCCACTTT. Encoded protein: CASSIPPRGRGYSPLHF.

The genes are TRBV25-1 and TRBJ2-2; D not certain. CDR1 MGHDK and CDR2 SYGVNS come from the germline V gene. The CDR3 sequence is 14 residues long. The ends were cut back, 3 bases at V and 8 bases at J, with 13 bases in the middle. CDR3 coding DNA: TGTGCCAGCAGTGATATAGCTCGTAGGGGGGAGCTGTTTTTT. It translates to CASSDIARRGELFF.

This chain's CDR3 is CASKYGGERGTEAFF. CDR3 DNA sequence: TGTGCCAGCAAATATGGAGGGGAGAGGGGTACTGAAGCTTTCTTT. This chain uses TRBV6-1 with TRBJ1-1, with a weak D call TRBD1 (5 bases). V dropped 7 bases and J dropped 5 bases, with 20 bases sitting between them. The germline V gene has CDR1 MNHNS and CDR2 SASEGT. The CDR3 consists of 15 residues.

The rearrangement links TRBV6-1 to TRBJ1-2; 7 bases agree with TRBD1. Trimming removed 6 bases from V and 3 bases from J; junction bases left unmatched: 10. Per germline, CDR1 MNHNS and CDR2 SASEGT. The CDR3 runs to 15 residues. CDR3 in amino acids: CASSTDRVEYYGYTF. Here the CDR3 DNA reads TGTGCCAGCAGCACAGACAGGGTGGAATACTATGGCTACACCTTC.

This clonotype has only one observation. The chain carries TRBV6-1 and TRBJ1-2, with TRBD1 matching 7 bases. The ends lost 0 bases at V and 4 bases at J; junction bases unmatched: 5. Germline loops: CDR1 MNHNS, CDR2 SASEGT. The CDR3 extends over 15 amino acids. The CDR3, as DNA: TGTGCCAGCAGTGAAGCCGGCAGGGGGGGCTATGGCTACACCTTC. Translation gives CASSEAGRGGYGYTF.

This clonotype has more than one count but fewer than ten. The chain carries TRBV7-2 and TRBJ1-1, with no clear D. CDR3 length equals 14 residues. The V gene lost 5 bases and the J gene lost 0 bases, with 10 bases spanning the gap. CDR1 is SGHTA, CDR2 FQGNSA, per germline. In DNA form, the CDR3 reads TGTGCCAGCAGCATCGGGCCGGTGAACACTGAAGCTTTCTTT. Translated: CASSIGPVNTEAFF.

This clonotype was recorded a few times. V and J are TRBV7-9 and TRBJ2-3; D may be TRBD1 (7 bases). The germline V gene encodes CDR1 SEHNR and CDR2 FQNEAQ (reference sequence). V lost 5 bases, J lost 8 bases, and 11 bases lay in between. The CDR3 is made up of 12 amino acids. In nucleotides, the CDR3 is TGTGCCAGCAGCCCAGGGGGGATTACGCAGTATTTT. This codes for CASSPGGITQYF.

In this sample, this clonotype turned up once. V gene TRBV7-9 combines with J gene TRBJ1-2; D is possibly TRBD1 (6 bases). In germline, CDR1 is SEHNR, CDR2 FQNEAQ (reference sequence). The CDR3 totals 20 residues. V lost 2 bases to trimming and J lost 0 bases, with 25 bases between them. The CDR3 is CASSLSIRLTGSTTNYGYTF. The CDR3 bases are TGTGCCAGCAGCTTAAGCATTCGGCTTACAGGGTCCACTACTAACTATGGCTACACCTTC.

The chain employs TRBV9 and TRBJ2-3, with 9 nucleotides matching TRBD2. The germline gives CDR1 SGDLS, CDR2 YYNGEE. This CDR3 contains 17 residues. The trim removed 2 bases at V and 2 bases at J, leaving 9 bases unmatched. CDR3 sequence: CASSVGPSGNPTDTQYF. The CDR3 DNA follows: TGTGCCAGCAGCGTCGGGCCTAGCGGGAATCCCACAGATACGCAGTATTTT.

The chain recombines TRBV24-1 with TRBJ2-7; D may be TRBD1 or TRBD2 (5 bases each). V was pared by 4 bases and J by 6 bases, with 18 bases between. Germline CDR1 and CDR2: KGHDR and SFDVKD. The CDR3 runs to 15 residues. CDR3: CATSDLPGGRREQYF. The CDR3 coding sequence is TGTGCCACCAGTGACCTACCTGGGGGTAGGCGCGAGCAGTACTTC.

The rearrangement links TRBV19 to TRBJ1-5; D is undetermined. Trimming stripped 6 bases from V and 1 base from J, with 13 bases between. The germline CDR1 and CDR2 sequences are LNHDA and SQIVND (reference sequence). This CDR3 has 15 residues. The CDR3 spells CASRGPLSSNQPQHF. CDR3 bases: TGTGCCAGTAGAGGGCCTCTCTCAAGCAATCAGCCCCAGCATTTT.

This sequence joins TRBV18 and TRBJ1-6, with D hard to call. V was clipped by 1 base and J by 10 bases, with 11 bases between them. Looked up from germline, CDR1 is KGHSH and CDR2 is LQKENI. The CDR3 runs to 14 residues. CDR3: CASSPRTQESPLHF. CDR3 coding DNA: TGTGCCAGCTCACCACGGACCCAGGAGTCACCCCTCCACTTT.

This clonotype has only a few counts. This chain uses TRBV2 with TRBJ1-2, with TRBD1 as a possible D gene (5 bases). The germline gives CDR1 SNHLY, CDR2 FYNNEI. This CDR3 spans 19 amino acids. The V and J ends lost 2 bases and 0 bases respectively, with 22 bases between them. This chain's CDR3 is CASSERAGRQAEPNYGYTF. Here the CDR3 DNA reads TGTGCCAGCAGTGAAAGGGCGGGGCGGCAGGCAGAGCCTAACTATGGCTACACCTTC.

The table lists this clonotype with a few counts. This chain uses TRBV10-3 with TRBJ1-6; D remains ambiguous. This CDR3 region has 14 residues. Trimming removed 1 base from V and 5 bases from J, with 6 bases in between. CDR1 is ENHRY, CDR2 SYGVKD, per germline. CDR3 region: CAISEYNDNSPLHF. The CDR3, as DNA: TGTGCCATCAGTGAGTACAACGATAATTCACCCCTCCACTTT.

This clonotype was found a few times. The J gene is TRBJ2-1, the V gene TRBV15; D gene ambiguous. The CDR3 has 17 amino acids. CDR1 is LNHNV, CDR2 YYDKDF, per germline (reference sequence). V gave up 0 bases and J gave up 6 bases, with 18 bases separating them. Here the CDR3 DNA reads TGTGCCACCAGCAGAGAGAAGATGTATGGACGCAGCAATGAGCAGTTCTTC. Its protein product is CATSREKMYGRSNEQFF. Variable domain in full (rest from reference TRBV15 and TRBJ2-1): DAMVIQNPRYQVTQFGKPVTLSCSQTLNHNVMYWYQQKSSQAPKLLFHYYDKDFNNEADTPDNFQSRRPNTSFCFLDIRSPGLGDTAMYLCATSREKMYGRSNEQFFGPGTRLTVL.